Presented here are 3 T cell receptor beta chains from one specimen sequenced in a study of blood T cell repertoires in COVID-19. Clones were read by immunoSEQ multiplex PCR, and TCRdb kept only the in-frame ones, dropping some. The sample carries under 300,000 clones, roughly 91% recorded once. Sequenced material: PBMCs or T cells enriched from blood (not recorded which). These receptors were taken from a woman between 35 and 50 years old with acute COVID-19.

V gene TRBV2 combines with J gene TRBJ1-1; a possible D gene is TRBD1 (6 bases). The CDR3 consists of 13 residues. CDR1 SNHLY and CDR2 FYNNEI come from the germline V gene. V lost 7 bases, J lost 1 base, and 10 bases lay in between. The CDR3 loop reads CASIWGPNTEAFF. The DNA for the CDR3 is TGTGCCAGCATCTGGGGGCCGAACACTGAAGCTTTCTTT. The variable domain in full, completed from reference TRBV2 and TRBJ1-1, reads EPEVTQTPSHQVTQMGQEVILRCVPISNHLYFYWYRQILGQKVEFLVSFYNNEISEKSEIFDDQFSVERPDGSNFTLKIRSTKLEDSAMYFCASIWGPNTEAFFGQGTRLTVV.

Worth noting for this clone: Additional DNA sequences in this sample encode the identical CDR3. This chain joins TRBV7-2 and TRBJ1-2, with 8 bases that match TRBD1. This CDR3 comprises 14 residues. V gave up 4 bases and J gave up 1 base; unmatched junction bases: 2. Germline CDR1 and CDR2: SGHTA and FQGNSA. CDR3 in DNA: TGTGCCAGCAGCTCTACAGGGGGTAACTATGGCTACACCTTC. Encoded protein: CASSSTGGNYGYTF.

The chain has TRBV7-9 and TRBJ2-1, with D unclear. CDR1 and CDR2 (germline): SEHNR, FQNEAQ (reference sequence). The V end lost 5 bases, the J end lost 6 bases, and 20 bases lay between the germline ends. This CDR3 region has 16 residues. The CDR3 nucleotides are TGTGCCAGCAGCCAAGCCCGCCTAGTAAGTCCCAATGAGCAGTTCTTC. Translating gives CASSQARLVSPNEQFF.